The T cell receptor (beta chain) under discussion was sequenced for a study of cytomegalovirus exposure and HLA in healthy donors. Study outcomes and limitations: Rarity marked most TCR sequences, yet some public TCRs occurred in many donors.

Regarding this clone: Antigen unknown.

Sequencing used immunoSEQ multiplex PCR; TCRdb keeps in-frame clones, though not all of them. The table lists 250,000 to 400,000 clones, roughly 87% of them singletons. The TCR comes from a young man in good health and CMV-seronegative. The sample consisted of PBMCs.

As DNA, the CDR3 is TGTGCCAGCAGCTCACCCCGCGGGGACCGCACAGATACGCAGTATTTT. This translates into CASSSPRGDRTDTQYF. The V call is TRBV5-5, the J call TRBJ2-3, with a possible D match to TRBD2 (6 bases). This CDR3 has 16 residues. V gave up 3 bases and J gave up 1 base, with 15 bases separating them. Germline CDR1 is SGHKS and CDR2 is YYEKEE (reference sequence).